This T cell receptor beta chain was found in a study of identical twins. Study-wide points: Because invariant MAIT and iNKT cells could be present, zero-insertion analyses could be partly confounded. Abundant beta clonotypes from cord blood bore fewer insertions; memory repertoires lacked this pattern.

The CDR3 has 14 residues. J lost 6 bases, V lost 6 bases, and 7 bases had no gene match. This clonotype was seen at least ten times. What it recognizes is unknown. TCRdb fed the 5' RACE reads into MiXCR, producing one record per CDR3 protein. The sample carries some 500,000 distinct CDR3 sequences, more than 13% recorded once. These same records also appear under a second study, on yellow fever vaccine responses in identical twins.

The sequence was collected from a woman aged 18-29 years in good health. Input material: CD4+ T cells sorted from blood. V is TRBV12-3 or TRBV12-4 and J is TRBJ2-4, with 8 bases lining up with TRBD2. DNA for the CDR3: TGTGCCAGCAGGGAGGGGAGCGGGGGAAACATTCAGTACTTC. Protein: CASREGSGGNIQYF.